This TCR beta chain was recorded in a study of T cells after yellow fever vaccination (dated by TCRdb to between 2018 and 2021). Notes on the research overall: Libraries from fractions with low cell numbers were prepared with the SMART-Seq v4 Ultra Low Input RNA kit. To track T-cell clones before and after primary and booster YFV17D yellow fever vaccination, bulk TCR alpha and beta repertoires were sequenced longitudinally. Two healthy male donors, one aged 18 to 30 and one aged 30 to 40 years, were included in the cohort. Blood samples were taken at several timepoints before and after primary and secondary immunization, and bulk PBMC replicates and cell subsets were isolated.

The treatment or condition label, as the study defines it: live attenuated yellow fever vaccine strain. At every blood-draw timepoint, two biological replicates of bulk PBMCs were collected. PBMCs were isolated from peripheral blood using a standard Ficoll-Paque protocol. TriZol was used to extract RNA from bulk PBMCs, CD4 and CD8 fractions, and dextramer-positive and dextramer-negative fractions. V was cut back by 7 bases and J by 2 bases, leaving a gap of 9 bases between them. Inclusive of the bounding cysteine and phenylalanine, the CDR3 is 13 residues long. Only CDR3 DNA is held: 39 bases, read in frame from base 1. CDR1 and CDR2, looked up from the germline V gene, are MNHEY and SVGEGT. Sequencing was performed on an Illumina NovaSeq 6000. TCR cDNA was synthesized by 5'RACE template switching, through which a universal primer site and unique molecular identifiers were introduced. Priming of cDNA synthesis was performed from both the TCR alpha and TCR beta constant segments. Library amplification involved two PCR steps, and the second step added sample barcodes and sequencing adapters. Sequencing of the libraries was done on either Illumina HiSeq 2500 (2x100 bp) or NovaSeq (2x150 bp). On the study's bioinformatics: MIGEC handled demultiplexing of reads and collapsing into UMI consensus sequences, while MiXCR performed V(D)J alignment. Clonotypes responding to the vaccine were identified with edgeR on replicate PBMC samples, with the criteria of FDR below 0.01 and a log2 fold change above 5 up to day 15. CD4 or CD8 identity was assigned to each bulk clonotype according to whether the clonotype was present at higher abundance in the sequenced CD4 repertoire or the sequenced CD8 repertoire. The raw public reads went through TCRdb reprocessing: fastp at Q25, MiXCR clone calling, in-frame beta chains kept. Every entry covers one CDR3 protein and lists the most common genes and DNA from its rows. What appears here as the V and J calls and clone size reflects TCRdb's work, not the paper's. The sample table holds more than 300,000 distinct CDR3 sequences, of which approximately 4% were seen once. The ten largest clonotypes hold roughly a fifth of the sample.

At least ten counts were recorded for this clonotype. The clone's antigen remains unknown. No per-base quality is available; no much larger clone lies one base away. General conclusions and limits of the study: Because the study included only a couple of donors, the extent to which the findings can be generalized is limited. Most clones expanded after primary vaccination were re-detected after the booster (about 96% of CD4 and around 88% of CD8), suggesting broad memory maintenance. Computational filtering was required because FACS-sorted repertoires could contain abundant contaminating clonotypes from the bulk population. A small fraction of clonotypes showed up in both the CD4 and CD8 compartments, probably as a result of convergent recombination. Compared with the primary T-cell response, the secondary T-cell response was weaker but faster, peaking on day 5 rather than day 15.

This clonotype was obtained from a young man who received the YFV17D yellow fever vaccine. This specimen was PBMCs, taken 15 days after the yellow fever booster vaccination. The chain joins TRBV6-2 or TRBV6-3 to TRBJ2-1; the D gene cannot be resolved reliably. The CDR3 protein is CASMAFAYNEQFF. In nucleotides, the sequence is TGTGCCAGCATGGCGTTCGCCTACAATGAGCAGTTCTTC.